This T cell receptor (beta chain) was sequenced during a study of cytomegalovirus exposure and HLA in healthy donors. The PCR ran on 60 Vbeta and 13 Jbeta primers. Assay used: immunoSEQ multiplex PCR; TCRdb lists only in-frame clones, some missing. The sample records around 91,000 clones, roughly 78% being singletons. Study results and limitations: A later analysis reportedly identified an Asian-associated ancestry cluster as carrying fewer N-insertions than the 666-donor mean. A later analysis associated about 18,000 TCR beta sequences with HLA alleles at a 0.05 false discovery rate. Analyses of presence and absence presupposed an approximately uniform sequencing depth across donors. In the analysis, some V segments, TRBV6-2 and TRBV6-3 included, were excluded as indistinguishable.

As regards this clone: What it recognizes is unknown.

Germline CDR1 and CDR2: LGHNA and YSLEER. V trimming: 4 bases; J trimming: 1 base; junction bases outside the gene matches: 14. The CDR3 spans 20 residues. Sequenced: PBMCs. The origin of this receptor is a male donor in good health and CMV-seropositive. This sequence joins TRBV4-3 and TRBJ2-5, with TRBD2 matching 14 bases. This CDR3 is CASSLQLGTSGRTLQETQYF. CDR3 coding DNA: TGCGCCAGCAGCCTTCAACTCGGGACTAGCGGGAGAACACTCCAAGAGACCCAGTACTTC.